Following are 3 T cell receptor beta chains from one sample sequenced in a study of identical twins. Using its own MiXCR run on the 5' RACE reads, TCRdb lists one record per CDR3 protein. The sample records hundreds of thousands of distinct CDR3 sequences, about a fifth being singletons. The data were also submitted as part of a second study, on yellow fever vaccine responses in identical twins.

What was sequenced was CD4+ T cells sorted from blood. These receptor sequences come from a woman aged 18-29 years in good health.

There are a few counts of this clonotype. CDR3 loop: CASSSIAGGQSYEQYF. The CDR3 DNA reads as TGTGCCAGCAGTTCGATCGCGGGAGGGCAATCCTACGAGCAGTACTTC. V usage is TRBV27 and J usage is TRBJ2-7; 9 bases match TRBD2. Germline-derived CDR1 and CDR2 are MNHEY and SMNVEV (reference sequence). V shed 4 bases and J 1 base; nucleotides not matched to a gene: 8. CDR3 length: 16 amino acids.

J is TRBJ1-2 and V is TRBV2; TRBD1 matches at 11 bases. This CDR3 has 16 amino acids. V shed 6 bases and J 2 bases; nucleotides not matched to a gene: 8. The germline CDR1 and CDR2 sequences are SNHLY and FYNNEI. The DNA of the CDR3 is TGTGCCAGCAGCTGGACAGGGGGCATCTTAAACTATGGCTACACCTTC. Residues: CASSWTGGILNYGYTF.

The chain joins TRBV3-1 to TRBJ2-1, with 9 bases identical to TRBD2. The CDR3 length is 16 residues. V lost 2 bases to trimming and J lost 9 bases; unmatched junction nucleotides: 11. CDR1 and CDR2 (germline): LGHDT, YNNKEL (reference sequence). CDR3 residues: CASSQSYSGGRFEQFF. The CDR3 DNA follows: TGTGCCAGCAGCCAAAGTTATAGCGGGGGCCGATTTGAGCAGTTCTTC.